The clone carrying this T cell receptor beta chain occurred a few times. What it binds is not known. Clinical Activity Scores of at least 3, NOSPECS grades of at least 4 and durations under 3 months characterized ophthalmopathy patients. Germline V gives CDR1 MGHRA, CDR2 YSYEKL. Trimming took off 2 bases at V and 0 bases at J, with 14 bases between the two ends. The CDR3 contains 16 residues. RNA transcripts were the template for amplifying TCR beta CDR3 regions. The HTBI primer set served for first-round RT-PCR of the TCR CDR3. TCRdb processed the multiplex PCR reads anew with MiXCR; each CDR3 protein has one entry. The repertoire holds approximately 610,000 distinct CDR3 sequences, with about 15% as singletons. The data originate from a study of T cells in Graves' hyperthyroidism and ophthalmopathy. Study-wide findings and caveats: Ophthalmopathy was separated from stable hyperthyroidism by a 13 V-J model. Blood held most thyroid clonotypes expanded above 0.001 frequency.

This TCR was recovered from a woman in her 40s with Graves' ophthalmopathy. The chain uses TRBV4-1 and TRBJ2-7, with unresolved D. The sequencing input was blood. Here the CDR3 reads CASSQSWTMSSYEQYF. In DNA, the CDR3 is TGCGCCAGCAGCCAATCTTGGACCATGAGCTCCTACGAGCAGTACTTC.